These 26 T cell receptor beta chains originate from one sample sequenced in a study of blood T cell repertoires in COVID-19. Assay used: immunoSEQ multiplex PCR; TCRdb lists only in-frame clones, some missing. The data contain approximately 150,000 clones, 84% of them singletons. Sample: PBMCs or T cells enriched from blood (not recorded which). All receptors come from a woman between 50 and 59 years old with acute COVID-19.

This sequence joins TRBV5-1 and TRBJ1-4; D is unresolved. Germline values: CDR1 SGHRS, CDR2 YFSETQ. The CDR3 loop spans 14 amino acids. V lost 1 base and J 5 bases, leaving 9 bases between the germline ends. The CDR3, as DNA: TGCGCCAGCAGCTTGATGGAGCGCAATGAAAAACTGTTTTTT. As protein: CASSLMERNEKLFF.

The rearrangement links TRBV28 to TRBJ2-5, with a possible D match to TRBD2 (6 bases). Germline assignment: CDR1 MDHEN and CDR2 SYDVKM. V shed 10 bases and J shed 4 bases, with 16 bases lying between them. There are 13 residues in the CDR3. The chain's CDR3 is CATQLRDLETQYF. Here the CDR3 DNA reads TGTGCCACTCAACTCAGGGACTTAGAGACCCAGTACTTC.

The chain joins TRBV2 to TRBJ2-7, with 12 bases matching TRBD2. The J segment lost 3 bases and the V segment lost 6 bases, leaving 3 bases of the junction unmatched. CDR1 is SNHLY and CDR2 is FYNNEI in the germline V gene. The CDR3 totals 14 residues. Here the CDR3 reads CASRGTSGYYEQYF. The DNA for the CDR3 is TGTGCCAGCAGGGGGACTAGCGGGTACTACGAGCAGTACTTC.

This clone was counted only a few times. The chain links TRBV27 to TRBJ2-7, with 10 bases lining up with TRBD2. V was pared by 7 bases and J by 3 bases, with 9 bases of the junction left unmatched. In germline, CDR1 is MNHEY, CDR2 SMNVEV (reference sequence). The CDR3 spans 15 residues. CDR3 nucleotides: TGTGCCAGCATCGACAGGTGGACTAGCGGCTACGAGCAGTACTTC. It is translated as CASIDRWTSGYEQYF.

The chain couples TRBV6-1 to TRBJ1-5; D is perhaps TRBD1 (6 bases). Germline loops: CDR1 MNHNS, CDR2 SASEGT. V lost 2 bases and J lost 5, with 19 bases in between. There are 17 residues in the CDR3. DNA for the CDR3: TGTGCCAGCAGTGAAATCTACTCCGGGGGGCGAGATCAGCCCCAGCATTTT. This gives the protein CASSEIYSGGRDQPQHF.

This chain connects TRBV5-8 to TRBJ1-4, with D uncertain. The CDR3 is made up of 14 amino acids. Between the trimmed V and J ends, which lost 0 bases and 5 bases, there was a span of 8 bases. The germline gives CDR1 SGHTS, CDR2 YDEGEE. The CDR3 DNA follows: TGTGCCAGCAGCTTGGGGCAGTTGAATGAAAAACTGTTTTTT. This codes for CASSLGQLNEKLFF.

This chain links TRBV19 with TRBJ2-1, with TRBD2 matching over 7 bases. Germline lookup yields CDR1 LNHDA and CDR2 SQIVND (reference sequence). Trimming took 5 bases from V and 7 from J; bases not matched to a gene: 8. The CDR3 has 14 residues. The CDR3 reads CASSSSGMGNEQFF. CDR3 DNA sequence: TGTGCCAGTAGTTCCAGCGGGATGGGTAATGAGCAGTTCTTC.

This clone occurred once. V and J are TRBV7-9 and TRBJ1-5; 7 bases map to TRBD1. From germline, CDR1 is SEHNR and CDR2 FQNEAQ (reference sequence). The CDR3 contains 15 residues. V lost 5 bases, J lost 2 bases, and 6 bases stayed unmatched. The CDR3 region has the DNA TGTGCCAGCAGCGGGGGACAGTCGGGCAATCAGCCCCAGCATTTT. It encodes CASSGGQSGNQPQHF.

This sequence joins TRBV5-1 and TRBJ2-7; no clear D. V lost 1 base, J lost 3 bases, and 8 bases lay in between. The CDR3 has 13 residues. The germline V gene has CDR1 SGHRS and CDR2 YFSETQ. The CDR3 DNA is TGCGCCAGCAGCTTGACACAAGACTACGAGCAGTACTTC. It specifies CASSLTQDYEQYF.

The V gene is TRBV7-2, the J gene TRBJ2-2; D not certain. Germline V gene sequence: CDR1 SGHTA, CDR2 FQGNSA. The CDR3 is 16 amino acids. V shed 0 bases and J shed 0 bases, with 8 bases lying between them. The CDR3 spells CASSLAPRTNTGELFF. DNA for the CDR3: TGTGCCAGCAGCTTAGCGCCTAGAACGAACACCGGGGAGCTGTTTTTT.

This clone was seen a single time. The chain uses TRBV27 and TRBJ1-6, with 7 bases lining up with TRBD1. Looked up from germline, CDR1 is MNHEY and CDR2 is SMNVEV (reference sequence). V shed 5 bases, J shed 7 bases, and the junction held 5 bases outside the gene matches. The CDR3 extends over 14 amino acids. The CDR3 loop reads CASSPRQGNSPLHF. The CDR3 bases are TGTGCCAGCAGTCCCCGACAGGGAAATTCACCCCTCCACTTT.

V usage is TRBV2 and J usage is TRBJ2-7; TRBD1 aligns across 11 bases. The CDR3 is 13 amino acids. Germline CDR1 SNHLY, CDR2 FYNNEI. The ends lost 7 bases at V and 5 bases at J; junction bases unmatched: 4. CDR3 loop: CASNKGQGDEQYF. Here the CDR3 DNA reads TGTGCCAGCAATAAGGGACAGGGGGACGAGCAGTACTTC.

The gene calls are TRBV28 and TRBJ2-2; a weak D match, TRBD1 (6 bases). The germline V and J ends were trimmed by 3 bases and 1 base, with 15 bases remaining between them. Germline CDR1 reads MDHEN; CDR2 reads SYDVKM. This CDR3 region has 17 residues. CDR3 nucleotide sequence: TGTGCCAGCAGTTTGTTGGACAGCCTCTTGAACACCGGGGAGCTGTTTTTT. Its protein is CASSLLDSLLNTGELFF.

The chain recombines TRBV2 with TRBJ2-3, with 11 bases matching TRBD2. The germline CDR1 and CDR2 sequences are SNHLY and FYNNEI. The V segment lost 6 bases and the J segment 5 bases; nucleotides outside the gene matches: 4. The CDR3 has 14 residues. CDR3 sequence (DNA): TGTGCCAGCAGACTAGCGGGAGAGGTAGATACGCAGTATTTT. Translation gives CASRLAGEVDTQYF.

The chain carries TRBV16 and TRBJ2-1, with D uncertain. With 4 bases removed from V and 9 bases from J, the gap between germline ends came to 7 bases. CDR3 size: 11 residues. The V gene's germline CDR1 is KGHSY and CDR2 FQNENV. The CDR3 bases are TGTGCCAGCAGCCCGATCGGTGAGCAGTTCTTC. Translation: CASSPIGEQFF.

The J gene is TRBJ2-1, the V gene TRBV21-1; the tabulated D call, TRBD2, remains unverified against the DNA. TRBV21-1 is a documented pseudogene. The CDR3 is 17 residues long. The CDR3 DNA sequence: TGTGCCAGCAGCATGGGGACTAGCGGGAGGGTTAGATATGAGCAGTTCTTC. It translates to CASSMGTSGRVRYEQFF.

The V and J genes are TRBV6-5 and TRBJ2-7, with 11 bases identical to TRBD2. The germline gives CDR1 MNHEY, CDR2 SVGAGI. With 2 bases clipped from V and 4 bases from J, the junction kept 1 base outside the gene matches. This CDR3 has 14 residues. CDR3 region: CASSYTSGRYEQYF. CDR3 nucleotides: TGTGCCAGCAGTTACACTAGCGGGAGATACGAGCAGTACTTC.

The CDR3 region is CASSLEWGLAKNIQYF. In DNA, the CDR3 is TGTGCCAGCAGTTTAGAATGGGGCCTAGCCAAAAACATTCAGTACTTC. The chain uses TRBV27 and TRBJ2-4; a possible D gene is TRBD1 (5 bases). The CDR3 has 16 amino acids. V was clipped by 2 bases and J by 0 bases, with 11 bases between them. The germline CDR1 and CDR2 sequences are MNHEY and SMNVEV (reference sequence).

A single count supports this clone. This rearrangement joins TRBV2 to TRBJ1-2; no firm D call. The V end was cut by 4 bases, the J end by 7 bases, with 4 bases between. The CDR3 is made up of 10 amino acids. Germline V lookup: CDR1 SNHLY, CDR2 FYNNEI. CDR3 region: CASSAGGYTF. CDR3 nucleotide sequence: TGTGCCAGCAGTGCGGGTGGCTACACCTTC.

This chain links TRBV2 with TRBJ1-6; 10 bases match TRBD1. V shed 1 base and J 9 bases; nucleotides not matched to a gene: 3. Germline V gene lookup returns CDR1 SNHLY and CDR2 FYNNEI. CDR3 size: 15 residues. The CDR3 nucleotides are TGTGCCAGCAGTGAAGGGGGGACAGGGGCTTCACCCCTCCACTTT. It translates to CASSEGGTGASPLHF.

The chain has TRBV5-1 and TRBJ1-2; 7 bases fit TRBD1. CDR3 length: 15 amino acids. V lost 3 bases, J lost 6 bases, and 11 bases stayed unmatched. Germline V gene lookup returns CDR1 SGHRS and CDR2 YFSETQ. This CDR3 is CASSSATGQFDGYTF. DNA of the CDR3: TGCGCCAGCAGCTCAGCCACGGGACAGTTCGATGGCTACACCTTC. Supplemented by reference TRBV5-1 and TRBJ1-2, the full variable domain reads KAGVTQTPRYLIKTRGQQVTLSCSPISGHRSVSWYQQTPGQGLQFLFEYFSETQRNKGNFPGRFSGRQFSNSRSEMNVSTLELGDSALYLCASSSATGQFDGYTFGSGTRLTVV.

The chain links TRBV11-1 to TRBJ2-1; 11 bases align to TRBD2. Germline V CDR1 and CDR2: SGHAT, FQDESV (reference sequence). Trimming removed 2 bases from V and 6 bases from J; junction bases left unmatched: 6. The CDR3 runs to 16 residues. The CDR3 nucleotides are TGTGCCAGCAGCTTATATTCTGGGACTAGCGGCAATGAGCAGTTCTTC. This encodes CASSLYSGTSGNEQFF.

DNA of the CDR3: TGTGCCAGCAGCCCGGCGGTCACCTACAATGAGCAGTTCTTC. Residues: CASSPAVTYNEQFF. The V and J genes are TRBV4-2 and TRBJ2-1; no reliable D call. V lost 4 bases to trimming and J lost 2 bases, with 9 bases between them. The CDR3 covers 14 residues. Germline values: CDR1 LGHNA, CDR2 YNFKEQ.

The DNA for the CDR3 is TGTGCCAGCTCACCAGCGGGACAGGGGGCCATGAACACTGAAGCTTTCTTT. Amino acid sequence: CASSPAGQGAMNTEAFF. The genes are TRBV18 and TRBJ1-1, with 12 bases aligning to TRBD1. Trimming at V came to 2 bases and at J to 0 bases, leaving 4 bases not matched to a gene. The CDR3 sequence is 17 residues long. Germline lookup yields CDR1 KGHSH and CDR2 LQKENI.

The J gene is TRBJ2-2, the V gene TRBV6-6, with 7 bases lining up with TRBD1. The germline V gene has CDR1 MNHNY and CDR2 SVGAGI (reference sequence). CDR3 length equals 15 residues. Germline trimming cut 8 bases from V and 0 bases from J; bases unmatched to any gene: 6. This CDR3 is CASDEDRANTGELFF. The DNA for the CDR3 is TGTGCCAGCGATGAAGACAGGGCGAACACCGGGGAGCTGTTTTTT.

This clone was recorded once. The chain links TRBV7-9 to TRBJ1-5, with D possibly matching TRBD1 (5 bases). This CDR3 has 14 residues. V was pared by 3 bases and J by 5 bases, with 11 bases between. The germline gives CDR1 SEHNR, CDR2 FQNEAQ (reference sequence). The CDR3 region is CASSLEGWDQPQHF. CDR3 nucleotides: TGTGCCAGCAGCTTGGAGGGGTGGGATCAGCCCCAGCATTTT.